Listed below are T cell receptor beta chains from one sample, sequenced in a study of blood T cell repertoires in COVID-19. The data were produced by immunoSEQ multiplex PCR, yet TCRdb's version contains in-frame clones alone and is incomplete. The table records some 83,000 clones, roughly 87% of them present only once. Sequencing input: peripheral blood. All receptors derive from a man aged 50 or older with acute or convalescent COVID-19. Both conserved end residues are part of each CDR3. The D gene is left open where the match is weak. Size is stated for part of the rows, as once, few or many counts, or as a class when the clone is expanded.

d_call,v_call,j_call,clone_size,cdr3_nt,cdr3_aa
-,TRBV4-3,TRBJ2-1,-,TGCGCCAGCAGCCTTATACAGGGCGGCGAGCAGTTCTTC,CASSLIQGGEQFF
-,TRBV6-6,TRBJ1-1,-,TGTGCCAGCAACTACGGTAGCACTGAAGCTTTCTTT,CASNYGSTEAFF
-,TRBV6-5,TRBJ1-6,-,TGTGCCAGCACCCAGGGTAGCTCCTATAATTCACCCCTCCACTTT,CASTQGSSYNSPLHF
-,TRBV7-9,TRBJ2-3,-,TGTGCCAGCAGCTTCGCAGATACGCAGTATTTT,CASSFADTQYF
-,TRBV5-1,TRBJ2-7,-,TGCGCCAGCAGCTTGGCCATGGAGAGGAACGAGCAGTACTTC,CASSLAMERNEQYF
-,TRBV5-1,TRBJ1-5,-,TGCGCCAGCAGCTTGGGTGGAGGAGGGCTCAATCAGCCCCAGCATTTT,CASSLGGGGLNQPQHF
TRBD1,TRBV5-1,TRBJ1-2,-,TGCGCCAGCAGCTTATCGGGACAGGCGAACTATGGCTACACCTTC,CASSLSGQANYGYTF
-,TRBV30,TRBJ1-2,-,TGTGCCATAGGGGACTATGGCTACACCTTC,CAIGDYGYTF
-,TRBV2,TRBJ1-4,-,TGTGCCAGCCGGACAGTTGAAAAACTGTTTTTT,CASRTVEKLFF
-,TRBV30,TRBJ1-2,once,TGTGCCTGGACTGTGGGCAGATCCTATGGCTACACCTTC,CAWTVGRSYGYTF
-,TRBV27,TRBJ2-3,once,TGTGCCAGCACCTTAAAACTGACTCACAATTATTTCGCTAGCACAGATACGCAGTATTTT,CASTLKLTHNYFASTDTQYF
-,TRBV4-1,TRBJ1-5,-,TGCGCCAGCAGCCAAGTCCGGAATCAGCCCCAGCATTTT,CASSQVRNQPQHF